This T cell receptor beta chain was found in a study of blood T cell repertoires in COVID-19. Overall study: PBMCs, B-cell-depleted T cells, or T cells provided the cDNA or gDNA that made up the material.

This clone appeared a few times. The method was immunoSEQ multiplex PCR; TCRdb's version includes in-frame clones alone and lacks a portion of them. The table records approximately 65,000 clones, around 84% of them present only once. V dropped 8 bases and J dropped 3 bases, with 25 bases sitting between them. Germline CDR1 and CDR2: ENHRY and SYGVKD. This CDR3 has 17 residues. The source of this sequence is a man aged 45-65 years with acute or convalescent COVID-19. This chain joins TRBV10-3 and TRBJ1-1, with D possibly matching TRBD1 (6 bases). Sample: peripheral blood. Written as DNA, the CDR3 is TGTGCCATCGGCAGTCCTCGGCAGGGGATATCGTACACTGAAGCTTTCTTT. This translates into CAIGSPRQGISYTEAFF.